Following are 12 T cell receptor beta chains from one sample sequenced in a study of T cell repertoires in cytomegalovirus infection. TCRdb recomputed calls from the reads with MiXCR, one row per CDR3 protein. Of about 360,000 distinct CDR3 sequences in the sample, roughly 18% were seen once. The sequenced material came from PBMCs. The receptors were sampled from a human donor in good health (CMV status not recorded). Some clones in this sample may be carry-over from other donors' samples.

This clonotype was detected ten times or more. The CDR3 DNA reads TGTGCCAGCAGCCGGGACTCCCTCTACGAGCAGTACTTC. It encodes CASSRDSLYEQYF. The chain links TRBV7-9 to TRBJ2-7, with TRBD2 as a possible D gene (6 bases). Germline V gene data show CDR1 as SEHNR and CDR2 as FQNEAQ (reference sequence). The CDR3 sequence is 13 residues long. Between the trimmed V and J ends, which lost 5 bases and 3 bases, there was a span of 11 bases.

This clonotype was seen at least ten times. The gene calls are TRBV29-1 and TRBJ2-5; the D gene is possibly TRBD2 (7 bases). The germline gives CDR1 SQVTM, CDR2 ANQGSEA. Trimming shortened V by 4 bases and J by 5 bases, and 20 bases separated the two germline ends. This CDR3 comprises 15 residues. CDR3 coding DNA: TGCAGCGTTGCGGGTTATGGGGGGGGCTTGGAGACCCAGTACTTC. Translated, it gives CSVAGYGGGLETQYF.

The genes are TRBV28 and TRBJ2-7; 9 bases map to TRBD1. CDR3 length: 16 amino acids. The germline gives CDR1 MDHEN, CDR2 SYDVKM. J was trimmed by 5 bases and V by 6 bases; bases with no gene match: 14. This CDR3 is CASRTAAGTGSNEQYF. DNA of the CDR3: TGTGCCAGCAGAACCGCCGCCGGGACAGGGTCTAACGAGCAGTACTTC.

The table lists this clonotype with a few counts. The chain employs TRBV5-6 and TRBJ2-4, with 12 bases aligning to TRBD1. CDR1 SGHDT and CDR2 YYEEEE come from the germline V gene. J gave up 7 bases and V 5 bases, and 13 bases lay outside the gene matches. The length of the CDR3 is 17 residues. As DNA, the CDR3 is TGTGCCAGCAGTTGGGATACCGGGACAGGGGGCGAGAACATTCAGTACTTC. It specifies CASSWDTGTGGENIQYF.

In this sample, this clonotype turned up many times. V and J are TRBV7-2 and TRBJ1-1; 7 nucleotides line up with TRBD1. Looked up from germline, CDR1 is SGHTA and CDR2 is FQGNSA. The CDR3 loop spans 15 amino acids. The V gene end was trimmed by 5 bases and the J gene end by 3 bases; junction bases not matched to a gene: 9. The CDR3 sequence: CASSIRTGGDTEAFF. The CDR3 bases are TGTGCCAGCAGCATCCGGACAGGTGGAGACACTGAAGCTTTCTTT.

This chain links TRBV18 with TRBJ1-3; 8 positions match TRBD1. Germline lookup yields CDR1 KGHSH and CDR2 LQKENI. The CDR3 totals 13 residues. The V gene end was trimmed by 8 bases and the J gene end by 4 bases; junction bases not matched to a gene: 4. CDR3 nucleotide sequence: TGTGCCAGCGCGACAGGGGCCGGAAACACCATATATTTT. Translated: CASATGAGNTIYF.

This clonotype was detected only a few times. This rearrangement joins TRBV20-1 to TRBJ1-5, with a weak D call TRBD1 (5 bases). The CDR3 is made up of 14 amino acids. Germline lookup yields CDR1 DFQATT and CDR2 SNEGSKA (reference sequence). Trimming removed 6 bases at V and 7 bases at J, with 19 bases between. CDR3: CSAPKGQGRQPQHF. CDR3 nucleotide sequence: TGCAGTGCGCCTAAGGGCCAGGGAAGACAGCCCCAGCATTTT.

The chain recombines TRBV19 with TRBJ2-5, with unresolved D. The CDR3 has 13 residues. The V end lost 4 bases, the J end lost 0 bases, and 6 bases lay between the germline ends. Germline values: CDR1 LNHDA, CDR2 SQIVND (reference sequence). In DNA, the CDR3 is TGTGCCAGTAGTAGTCTATACCAAGAGACCCAGTACTTC. Translating gives CASSSLYQETQYF.

The chain is built from TRBV30 and TRBJ2-3; D unclear. V lost 7 bases and J lost 0, with 8 bases in between. The germline gives CDR1 GTSNPN, CDR2 SVGIG (reference sequence). This CDR3 is built from 12 residues. The CDR3 nucleotides read TGTGCCTTAGACACTAGCACAGATACGCAGTATTTT. It is translated as CALDTSTDTQYF.

This clonotype showed up many times. The chain is built from TRBV19 and TRBJ2-5; 11 nucleotides agree with TRBD2. Germline assignment: CDR1 LNHDA and CDR2 SQIVND (reference sequence). The CDR3 is 17 residues long. The junction had 8 bases not matched to a gene; V was cut back by 1 base and J by 4 bases. CDR3 coding DNA: TGTGCCAGTAGTATAGGTACTAGCGGGAGTTATGGAGAGACCCAGTACTTC. Protein sequence: CASSIGTSGSYGETQYF.

This clonotype appeared a few times. The chain links TRBV20-1 to TRBJ2-1, with TRBD2 matching over 8 bases. The CDR3 length is 16 residues. CDR1 is DFQATT, CDR2 SNEGSKA, per germline (reference sequence). V lost 0 bases and J lost 4; bases outside the gene matches: 8. The CDR3 nucleotides read TGCAGTGCTAGAGATGGAGGTAGCGGGGATTACAATGAGCAGTTCTTC. Translated: CSARDGGSGDYNEQFF.

The rearrangement joins TRBV19 to TRBJ2-5; no firm D call. Germline CDR1 reads LNHDA; CDR2 reads SQIVND (reference sequence). CDR3 size: 13 residues. Between the trimmed V and J ends, which lost 9 bases and 0 bases, there was a span of 11 bases. Here the CDR3 reads CASQRWDQETQYF. CDR3 nucleotide sequence: TGTGCCAGCCAGAGATGGGACCAAGAGACCCAGTACTTC.